Below, 24 T cell receptor beta chains from the same sample are listed, as sequenced in a study of T cells in Graves' hyperthyroidism and ophthalmopathy. What was amplified from RNA transcripts were TCR beta CDR3 regions. HTBI primers were used for first-round RT-PCR of the TCR CDR3. TCRdb reprocessed the multiplex PCR reads with MiXCR, giving one entry per CDR3 protein. The table includes 190,000 or so distinct CDR3 sequences, 18% detected once. The sequenced sample was blood. Receptor source: a man in his forties with Graves' hyperthyroidism.

The rearrangement links TRBV19 to TRBJ2-1, with 10 bases that match TRBD2. V lost 5 bases, J lost 0 bases, and 4 bases stayed unmatched. The CDR3 runs 16 residues. Germline CDR1 reads LNHDA; CDR2 reads SQIVND (reference sequence). CDR3 coding DNA: TGTGCCAGTAGTCGGACTAGCGGTCGCTCCTACAATGAGCAGTTCTTC. This sequence encodes CASSRTSGRSYNEQFF.

Many counts were recorded for this clonotype. This rearrangement joins TRBV2 to TRBJ2-7, with 9 bases lining up with TRBD1. Losses at the gene ends were 0 bases for V and 6 bases for J; bases not matched to a gene: 9. In germline, CDR1 is SNHLY, CDR2 FYNNEI. The CDR3 is made up of 16 amino acids. DNA of the CDR3: TGTGCCAGCAGTGAAGCCCTGGGACAGGGAGTAGGCGAGCAGTACTTC. This translates into CASSEALGQGVGEQYF.

This sequence joins TRBV6-1 and TRBJ1-2; no reliable D call. V was cut by 0 bases and J by 4 bases, with 24 bases left in between. CDR1 and CDR2 (germline): MNHNS, SASEGT. The CDR3 sequence is 19 residues long. CDR3 protein: CASSEAFSRYEYTTYGYTF. The DNA for the CDR3 is TGTGCCAGCAGTGAAGCGTTCTCCAGATACGAATATACAACCTATGGCTACACCTTC.

This clonotype was recorded at least ten times. This sequence joins TRBV5-1 and TRBJ2-1; D perhaps matches TRBD2 (5 bases). The ends were cut back, 0 bases at V and 0 bases at J, with 16 bases in the middle. The germline gives CDR1 SGHRS, CDR2 YFSETQ. There are 18 residues in the CDR3. In DNA, the CDR3 is TGCGCCAGCAGCTTGGCGTTCGGGCTAGCTGGCTCCTACAATGAGCAGTTCTTC. Protein: CASSLAFGLAGSYNEQFF.

This clonotype was detected ten times or more. V usage is TRBV7-9 and J usage is TRBJ2-5; 8 bases align to TRBD2. The CDR3 runs 16 residues. V trimming: 6 bases; J trimming: 0 bases; junction bases outside the gene matches: 9. Germline-derived CDR1 and CDR2 are SEHNR and FQNEAQ (reference sequence). CDR3 sequence reads: CASSPSGGTYQETQYF. Here the CDR3 DNA reads TGTGCCAGCAGTCCCAGCGGGGGAACGTACCAAGAGACCCAGTACTTC.

This clonotype has at least ten counts. This chain links TRBV15 with TRBJ1-5; 7 bases agree with TRBD1. The germline V gene has CDR1 LNHNV and CDR2 YYDKDF (reference sequence). Losses at the gene ends were 4 bases for V and 4 bases for J; bases not matched to a gene: 4. This CDR3 contains 14 residues. Here the CDR3 reads CATSNRGFNQPQHF. The CDR3 nucleotides are TGTGCCACCAGCAACAGGGGTTTTAATCAGCCCCAGCATTTT.

V and J are TRBV6-1 and TRBJ1-4; tentatively, D is TRBD1 (6 bases). The CDR3 covers 16 residues. Germline CDR1 and CDR2: MNHNS and SASEGT. V was trimmed by 5 bases and J by 6 bases, leaving 19 bases between them. The CDR3 DNA reads TGTGCCAGCAGTAATAGGGGGAGGACGAAGCATGAAAAACTGTTTTTT. Translating it yields CASSNRGRTKHEKLFF.

The chain carries TRBV4-1 and TRBJ1-4; D not resolved. This CDR3 has 12 amino acids. Germline loops: CDR1 MGHRA, CDR2 YSYEKL. Trimming took 0 bases from V and 7 from J, leaving 3 bases between them. CDR3: CASSQDVEKLFF. CDR3 nucleotides: TGCGCCAGCAGCCAAGACGTTGAAAAACTGTTTTTT.

This clonotype occurred many times. The chain links TRBV12-3 or TRBV12-4 to TRBJ1-1; no clear D. The CDR3 consists of 15 residues. Between the trimmed V and J ends, which lost 5 bases and 0 bases, there was a span of 13 bases. The CDR3, as DNA: TGTGCCAGCAGTCGCAAGGGTTTTATGAACACTGAAGCTTTCTTT. It yields the protein CASSRKGFMNTEAFF.

The chain is built from TRBV14 and TRBJ1-1; 10 nucleotides line up with TRBD1. Germline V gene sequence: CDR1 SGHDN, CDR2 FVKESK. J lost 0 bases, V lost 1 base, and 2 bases had no gene match. The CDR3 sequence is 16 residues long. CDR3 in amino acids: CASSQGQGAMNTEAFF. DNA of the CDR3: TGTGCCAGCAGCCAAGGACAGGGGGCTATGAACACTGAAGCTTTCTTT. The complete variable domain, with remaining parts taken from reference TRBV14 and TRBJ1-1, reads EAGVTQFPSHSVIEKGQTVTLRCDPISGHDNLYWYRRVMGKEIKFLLHFVKESKQDESGMPNNRFLAERTGGTYSTLKVQPAELEDSGVYFCASSQGQGAMNTEAFFGQGTRLTVV.

This clonotype was observed many times. This chain joins TRBV9 and TRBJ1-4; weak D call: TRBD1 (6 bases). The V and J ends lost 4 bases and 3 bases respectively, with 19 bases between them. This CDR3 is built from 17 residues. The V gene's germline CDR1 is SGDLS and CDR2 YYNGEE. CDR3 DNA sequence: TGTGCCAGCAGCCCGTCTAAGGGACACCGATCTAATGAAAAACTGTTTTTT. It yields the protein CASSPSKGHRSNEKLFF. The entire variable domain, with the rest obtained from reference TRBV9 and TRBJ1-4, is as follows: DSGVTQTPKHLITATGQRVTLRCSPRSGDLSVYWYQQSLDQGLQFLIQYYNGEERAKGNILERFSAQQFPDLHSELNLSSLELGDSALYFCASSPSKGHRSNEKLFFGSGTQLSVL.

The chain combines TRBV12-3 or TRBV12-4 with TRBJ1-1; tentative D call: TRBD1 (6 bases). The CDR3 contains 14 residues. The V and J ends lost 8 bases and 1 base respectively, with 14 bases between them. The CDR3 region has the DNA TGTGCCAGCGGTCCTACAGGGTCGAACACTGAAGCTTTCTTT. Protein: CASGPTGSNTEAFF.

The table lists this clonotype with many counts. V gene TRBV20-1 combines with J gene TRBJ2-2, with no clear D. The CDR3 has 12 residues. V lost 5 bases and J 2 bases, leaving 6 bases between the germline ends. CDR1 is DFQATT and CDR2 is SNEGSKA in the germline V gene (reference sequence). CDR3: CSALENTGELFF. CDR3 nucleotide sequence: TGCAGTGCTCTAGAAAACACCGGGGAGCTGTTTTTT.

This clonotype was observed a handful of times. The chain links TRBV18 to TRBJ2-7, with 7 bases aligning to TRBD1. Germline loops: CDR1 KGHSH, CDR2 LQKENI. With 3 bases clipped from V and 5 bases from J, the junction kept 4 bases outside the gene matches. The CDR3 extends over 13 amino acids. CDR3 residues: CASSPRQGHEQYF. The CDR3 DNA reads TGTGCCAGCTCACCGCGACAGGGCCACGAGCAGTACTTC.

This clonotype was recorded at least ten times. The chain employs TRBV20-1 and TRBJ2-3, with 7 nucleotides matching TRBD1. The trim removed 5 bases at V and 0 bases at J, leaving 2 bases unmatched. This CDR3 is 13 amino acids long. Germline-derived CDR1 and CDR2 are DFQATT and SNEGSKA (reference sequence). CDR3: CSARDRSTDTQYF. For the CDR3, the DNA is TGCAGTGCTCGGGACAGAAGCACAGATACGCAGTATTTT.

The J gene is TRBJ2-7, the V gene TRBV28, with D unclear. Trimming removed 6 bases at V and 7 bases at J, with 13 bases between. The V gene's germline CDR1 is MDHEN and CDR2 SYDVKM. The CDR3 spans 12 residues. This chain's CDR3 is CASSRDLWEQYF. In DNA, the CDR3 is TGTGCCAGCAGCCGCGACTTATGGGAGCAGTACTTC.

This chain connects TRBV30 to TRBJ2-2; 7 bases are shared with TRBD1. This CDR3 comprises 15 residues. Germline values: CDR1 GTSNPN, CDR2 SVGIG (reference sequence). V lost 4 bases, J lost 3 bases, and 8 bases stayed unmatched. The DNA of the CDR3 is TGTGCCTGGAAAAGGGGGCTGATGGACACCGGGGAGCTGTTTTTT. Translating it yields CAWKRGLMDTGELFF.

The chain combines TRBV5-1 with TRBJ2-7, with 9 bases fitting TRBD1. The CDR3 consists of 14 residues. Germline V CDR1 and CDR2: SGHRS, YFSETQ. The junction had 7 bases not matched to a gene; V was cut back by 4 bases and J by 5 bases. The CDR3 DNA sequence: TGCGCCAGCAGCCTCCGGGACAGGGCCCACGAGCAGTACTTC. Amino acid sequence: CASSLRDRAHEQYF. Based on the CDR3 plus reference TRBV5-1 and TRBJ2-7, the full variable domain is KAGVTQTPRYLIKTRGQQVTLSCSPISGHRSVSWYQQTPGQGLQFLFEYFSETQRNKGNFPGRFSGRQFSNSRSEMNVSTLELGDSALYLCASSLRDRAHEQYFGPGTRLTVT.

This clonotype was seen many times. The chain carries TRBV5-1 and TRBJ2-1; TRBD2 aligns across 7 bases. Germline CDR1 SGHRS, CDR2 YFSETQ. Trimming removed 5 bases from V and 3 bases from J; junction bases left unmatched: 2. The CDR3 contains 13 residues. The CDR3 reads CASRPSGYNEQFF. CDR3 DNA sequence: TGCGCCAGCAGGCCTAGCGGCTACAATGAGCAGTTCTTC. Drawing the rest from reference TRBV5-1 and TRBJ2-1, the complete variable domain is KAGVTQTPRYLIKTRGQQVTLSCSPISGHRSVSWYQQTPGQGLQFLFEYFSETQRNKGNFPGRFSGRQFSNSRSEMNVSTLELGDSALYLCASRPSGYNEQFFGPGTRLTVL.

This clonotype came up many times. The chain carries TRBV18 and TRBJ2-5; 10 positions agree with TRBD2. J gave up 2 bases and V 2 bases, and 2 bases lay outside the gene matches. Per the germline V gene, CDR1 is KGHSH and CDR2 is LQKENI. This CDR3 has 15 residues. CDR3 sequence: CASSPRTSGQETQYF. The DNA of the CDR3 is TGTGCCAGCTCACCAAGGACTAGCGGACAAGAGACCCAGTACTTC.

V gene TRBV10-1 combines with J gene TRBJ1-1, with D hard to call. V was pared by 8 bases and J by 5 bases, with 12 bases between. The CDR3 is 12 residues long. Germline lookup yields CDR1 WNHNN and CDR2 SYGVQD (reference sequence). The CDR3 bases are TGCGCCAGCGGAGTAGGGAGGACTGAAGCTTTCTTT. Translating it yields CASGVGRTEAFF.

V usage is TRBV20-1 and J usage is TRBJ1-2, with no clear D. This CDR3 comprises 13 residues. Germline CDR1 DFQATT, CDR2 SNEGSKA (reference sequence). Deletions cut 2 bases from V and 4 bases from J, with 11 bases between. The CDR3 loop reads CSARHPEFYGYTF. In nucleotides, the CDR3 is TGCAGTGCTAGACACCCGGAATTCTATGGCTACACCTTC.

This clonotype has just a few counts. J is TRBJ2-7 and V is TRBV7-9; the D gene is possibly TRBD2 (6 bases). V was pared by 5 bases and J by 7 bases, with 18 bases between. This CDR3 is built from 14 residues. The germline gives CDR1 SEHNR, CDR2 FQNEAQ (reference sequence). CDR3 DNA: TGTGCCAGCAGCCTGGGACTCCCTGGAGGAGAGCAGTACTTC. Its protein product is CASSLGLPGGEQYF.

The gene calls are TRBV18 and TRBJ1-5; a possible D gene is TRBD1 (6 bases). Germline values: CDR1 KGHSH, CDR2 LQKENI. Trimming took off 2 bases at V and 6 bases at J, with 14 bases between the two ends. This CDR3 has 15 amino acids. The CDR3 here is CASSPGGAQGQPQHF. The CDR3 nucleotides are TGTGCCAGCTCACCAGGGGGCGCTCAGGGTCAGCCCCAGCATTTT.